Below are 14 T cell receptor beta chains sequenced from a single sample in a study of a mutant IDH1 vaccine in newly diagnosed glioma. Profiled with immunoSEQ multiplex PCR; TCRdb holds only in-frame clones, not every one. The sample lists roughly 70,000 clones; over 70% were seen once. Time point of the sample: week 23, last vaccination. Mutant IDH1 20-mer peptide, at 300 ug, made up each vaccine dose, with topical imiquimod. No antigens are known for them. The material was PBMCs, obtained from a glioma patient whose treatment included an IDH1 peptide vaccine. These receptors came from a man aged 18 to 30 with glioma.

The chain employs TRBV4-1 and TRBJ2-7; 11 bases fit TRBD1. This CDR3 has 15 amino acids. With 4 bases clipped from V and 3 bases from J, the junction kept 5 bases outside the gene matches. Germline V gives CDR1 MGHRA, CDR2 YSYEKL. The CDR3 DNA is TGCGCCAGCAGCCCCACTGGGACAGGGGGCTACGAGCAGTACTTC. Translated, it gives CASSPTGTGGYEQYF.

The V gene is TRBV11-1, the J gene TRBJ2-3; the D gene could be TRBD1 or TRBD2 (5 bases each). This CDR3 region has 16 residues. Germline CDR1 SGHAT, CDR2 FQDESV (reference sequence). The V gene lost 4 bases and the J gene lost 2 bases, with 16 bases spanning the gap. The CDR3 loop is CASSWGSWLLTDTQYF. CDR3 DNA: TGTGCCAGCAGCTGGGGGTCCTGGCTTCTCACAGATACGCAGTATTTT.

V usage is TRBV29-1 and J usage is TRBJ2-5; 11 positions match TRBD1. TRBJ2-7 matches the DNA end more closely, so the J call is doubtful. Germline CDR1 SQVTM, CDR2 ANQGSEA. There are 13 residues in the CDR3. CDR3 DNA: TGCAGCGTGCGGGGACAGGGGGTCTACGAGCAGTACTTC. It encodes CSVRGQGVYEQYF.

This clone was observed a single time. The V gene is TRBV4-1, the J gene TRBJ2-7; tentatively, D is TRBD1 (6 bases). Germline CDR1 and CDR2: MGHRA and YSYEKL. Trimming took 4 bases from V and 5 from J, leaving 12 bases between them. The CDR3 runs to 13 residues. CDR3 sequence (DNA): TGCGCCAGCAGCCTTACAGGGAGTGACGAGCAGTACTTC. It is translated as CASSLTGSDEQYF.

CDR3 protein: CASSLGLAGQETQYF. CDR3 sequence (DNA): TGCGCCAGCAGCTTGGGACTAGCGGGTCAAGAGACCCAGTACTTC. V gene TRBV5-1 combines with J gene TRBJ2-5; TRBD2 matches 10 bases. This CDR3 has 15 amino acids. Germline lookup yields CDR1 SGHRS and CDR2 YFSETQ. V lost 0 bases and J lost 2; bases outside the gene matches: 1.

This clone was observed once. This chain uses TRBV7-8 with TRBJ1-5; TRBD1 might be the D (5 bases). The V gene lost 5 bases and the J gene lost 2 bases, with 22 bases spanning the gap. CDR3 size: 18 residues. Germline loops: CDR1 SGHVS, CDR2 FQNEAQ. The CDR3 DNA follows: TGTGCCAGCAGCGAGATTCAGGGAGGTGAGTGGGGCAATCAGCCCCAGCATTTT. It codes for CASSEIQGGEWGNQPQHF.

V and J are TRBV4-1 and TRBJ1-1; tentatively, D is TRBD1 (5 bases). Germline CDR1 reads MGHRA; CDR2 reads YSYEKL. Trimming cost V 1 base and J 1 base, with 10 bases left between them. The CDR3 is 15 residues long. CDR3 region: CASSQAKGTNTEAFF. CDR3 nucleotides: TGCGCCAGCAGCCAAGCGAAGGGGACGAACACTGAAGCTTTCTTT.

This chain connects TRBV7-9 to TRBJ2-3, with no clear D. Trimming took off 6 bases at V and 9 bases at J, with 13 bases between the two ends. Germline CDR1 SEHNR, CDR2 FQNEAQ (reference sequence). This CDR3 contains 12 residues. The CDR3 region has the DNA TGTGCCAGCAGGGATGGAGTGCGGACGCAGTATTTT. It codes for CASRDGVRTQYF.

The gene calls are TRBV19 and TRBJ2-1, with 7 bases aligning to TRBD2. The length of the CDR3 is 16 residues. CDR1 and CDR2 from the germline V gene are LNHDA and SQIVND (reference sequence). Trimming cost V 4 bases and J 0 bases; bases outside gene matches: 6. The CDR3 bases are TGTGCCAGTAGTAACAAGCGGGGCCGCTCCTACAATGAGCAGTTCTTC. The encoded protein is CASSNKRGRSYNEQFF.

This chain uses TRBV4-1 with TRBJ1-2; 9 nucleotides match TRBD1. After removal of 5 bases from V and 3 bases from J, the junction contained 7 bases not matched to a gene. Germline V gene data show CDR1 as MGHRA and CDR2 as YSYEKL. The CDR3 extends over 15 amino acids. CDR3: CASSETGGGDYGYTF. Written as DNA, the CDR3 is TGCGCCAGCAGCGAAACAGGGGGCGGAGACTATGGCTACACCTTC.

The rearrangement links TRBV27 to TRBJ2-6; the match to TRBD1 covers 8 bases. This CDR3 is built from 18 residues. The trim removed 5 bases at V and 3 bases at J, leaving 12 bases unmatched. Germline CDR1 MNHEY, CDR2 SMNVEV (reference sequence). The CDR3 spells CASSPRTGLPRGANVLTF. CDR3 bases: TGTGCCAGCAGTCCTCGGACAGGGTTGCCTCGTGGGGCCAACGTCCTGACTTTC.

The CDR3: CASSFDGTGTYEQYF. Written as DNA, the CDR3 is TGTGCCAGCAGCTTTGACGGGACAGGAACTTACGAGCAGTACTTC. The chain employs TRBV7-2 and TRBJ2-7; 8 nucleotides align to TRBD1. The CDR3 has 15 residues. The germline CDR1 and CDR2 sequences are SGHTA and FQGNSA. V was clipped by 3 bases and J by 4 bases; unmatched bases: 8.

V and J are TRBV7-9 and TRBJ2-3; D uncertain. V lost 0 bases and J 3 bases, leaving 16 bases between the germline ends. The CDR3 is 17 amino acids. Germline V gives CDR1 SEHNR, CDR2 FQNEAQ (reference sequence). The CDR3 here is CASSLADFIIATDTQYF. CDR3 in DNA: TGTGCCAGCAGCTTAGCGGATTTCATCATCGCAACAGATACGCAGTATTTT.

The J gene is TRBJ1-1, the V gene TRBV19; D is unclear. CDR1 and CDR2 (germline): LNHDA, SQIVND (reference sequence). Trimming left V 7 bases short and J 2 bases short, with 8 bases between. The CDR3 covers 12 residues. CDR3 residues: CASKDGNTEAFF. CDR3 DNA: TGTGCCAGTAAAGATGGAAACACTGAAGCTTTCTTT.